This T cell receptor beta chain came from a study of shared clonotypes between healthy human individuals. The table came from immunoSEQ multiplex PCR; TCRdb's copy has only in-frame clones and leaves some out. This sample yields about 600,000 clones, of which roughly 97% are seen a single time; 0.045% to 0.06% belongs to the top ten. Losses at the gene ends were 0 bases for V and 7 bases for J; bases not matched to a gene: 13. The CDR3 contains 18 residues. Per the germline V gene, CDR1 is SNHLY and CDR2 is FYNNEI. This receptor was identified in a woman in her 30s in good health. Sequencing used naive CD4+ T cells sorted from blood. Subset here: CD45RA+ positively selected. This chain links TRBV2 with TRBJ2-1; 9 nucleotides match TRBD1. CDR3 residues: CASSEALGTGKTLNEQFF. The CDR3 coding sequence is TGTGCCAGCAGTGAAGCGCTTGGGACAGGGAAAACCCTAAATGAGCAGTTCTTC.